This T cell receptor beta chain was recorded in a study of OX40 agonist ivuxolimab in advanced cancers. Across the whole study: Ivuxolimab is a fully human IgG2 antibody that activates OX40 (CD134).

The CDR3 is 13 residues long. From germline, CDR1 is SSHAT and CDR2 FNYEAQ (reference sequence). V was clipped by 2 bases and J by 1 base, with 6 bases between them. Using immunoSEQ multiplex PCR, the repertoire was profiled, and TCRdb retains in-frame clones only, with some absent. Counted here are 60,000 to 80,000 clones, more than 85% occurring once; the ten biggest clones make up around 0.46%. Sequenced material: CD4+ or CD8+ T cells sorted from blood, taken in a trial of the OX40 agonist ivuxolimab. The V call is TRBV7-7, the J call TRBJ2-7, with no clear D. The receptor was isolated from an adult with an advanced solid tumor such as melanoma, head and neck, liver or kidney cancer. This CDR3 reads CASSLWQSYEQYF. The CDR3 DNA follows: TGTGCCAGCAGCTTATGGCAGTCCTACGAGCAGTACTTC.